The 26 T cell receptor beta chains given below trace back to one sample, sequenced in a study of blood T cell repertoires in COVID-19. Profiled with immunoSEQ multiplex PCR; TCRdb holds only in-frame clones, not every one. In the table there are 250,000 to 350,000 clones, about nine tenths of which are singletons. The sample taken for sequencing was peripheral blood. These receptors all come from a man in his late teens or twenties with active or convalescent COVID-19.

The chain is built from TRBV7-9 and TRBJ2-2, with TRBD1 identical over 8 bases. Trimming took 5 bases from V and 3 from J; bases not matched to a gene: 5. The CDR3 extends over 15 amino acids. CDR1 SEHNR and CDR2 FQNEAQ come from the germline V gene (reference sequence). The CDR3 spells CASSPQGADTGELFF. The CDR3 DNA follows: TGTGCCAGCAGCCCCCAGGGGGCGGACACCGGGGAGCTGTTTTTT. The full variable domain, with the rest looked up from reference TRBV7-9 and TRBJ2-2, is DTGVSQNPRHKITKRGQNVTFRCDPISEHNRLYWYRQTLGQGPEFLTYFQNEAQLEKSRLLSDRFSAERPKGSFSTLEIQRTEQGDSAMYLCASSPQGADTGELFFGEGSRLTVL.

V usage is TRBV18 and J usage is TRBJ2-7, with TRBD1 matching over 9 bases. Per germline, CDR1 KGHSH and CDR2 LQKENI. The length of the CDR3 is 13 residues. V lost 2 bases to trimming and J lost 10 bases; unmatched junction nucleotides: 6. Written as DNA, the CDR3 is TGTGCCAGCTCACCATGGGACAGGGAGTCTCAGTACTTC. It yields the protein CASSPWDRESQYF.

The CDR3 is CASSKDRGGYTGELFF. The CDR3 coding sequence is TGCGCCAGCAGCAAGGACAGGGGTGGATACACCGGGGAGCTGTTTTTT. This chain links TRBV5-1 with TRBJ2-2; 9 bases align to TRBD1. This CDR3 has 16 amino acids. Germline loops: CDR1 SGHRS, CDR2 YFSETQ. V dropped 4 bases and J dropped 3; count of bases not matched to a gene: 7.

This rearrangement joins TRBV3-1 (or the pseudogene TRBV3-2) to TRBJ2-1; 12 positions match TRBD2. CDR3 length: 16 residues. Unmatched junction bases numbered 9, after V lost 2 bases and J lost 10 bases. Looked up from germline, CDR1 is LGHDT and CDR2 is YNNKEL (reference sequence). CDR3 sequence reads: CASSQTGTSGFREQFF. Written as DNA, the CDR3 is TGTGCCAGCAGCCAAACCGGGACTAGCGGGTTTCGAGAGCAGTTCTTC.

The chain links TRBV2 to TRBJ2-7; 12 bases fit TRBD2. The length of the CDR3 is 14 residues. J gave up 4 bases and V 4 bases, and 2 bases lay outside the gene matches. In germline, CDR1 is SNHLY, CDR2 FYNNEI. The chain's CDR3 is CASSVGTSGYEQYF. The CDR3 nucleotides read TGTGCCAGCAGTGTCGGGACTAGCGGGTACGAGCAGTACTTC. The variable domain in full, completed from reference TRBV2 and TRBJ2-7, reads EPEVTQTPSHQVTQMGQEVILRCVPISNHLYFYWYRQILGQKVEFLVSFYNNEISEKSEIFDDQFSVERPDGSNFTLKIRSTKLEDSAMYFCASSVGTSGYEQYFGPGTRLTVT.

The chain employs TRBV11-2 and TRBJ1-1; D is possibly TRBD1 (5 bases). Trimming took off 0 bases at V and 2 bases at J, with 10 bases between the two ends. CDR1 and CDR2 from the germline V gene are SGHAT and FQNNGV. This CDR3 is built from 15 residues. CDR3 amino acids: CASSLERTPNTEAFF. The CDR3 DNA is TGTGCCAGCAGCTTAGAACGGACACCTAACACTGAAGCTTTCTTT.

This sequence joins TRBV4-3 and TRBJ2-1; 10 bases fit TRBD2. The ends lost 0 bases at V and 6 bases at J; junction bases unmatched: 8. CDR3 length equals 17 residues. Per the germline V gene, CDR1 is LGHNA and CDR2 is YSLEER. CDR3 protein: CASSQESISGGANEQFF. CDR3 in DNA: TGCGCCAGCAGCCAAGAAAGTATCAGCGGGGGGGCCAATGAGCAGTTCTTC.

The chain carries TRBV7-2 and TRBJ1-3; D uncertain. This CDR3 region has 16 residues. CDR1 is SGHTA, CDR2 FQGNSA, per germline. The V gene lost 2 bases and the J gene lost 3 bases, with 14 bases spanning the gap. As DNA, the CDR3 is TGTGCCAGCAGCTTAATAGCAGAAATCGTTGGAAACACCATATATTTT. This sequence encodes CASSLIAEIVGNTIYF. The full variable domain, completed using reference TRBV7-2 and TRBJ1-3, is GAGVSQSPSNKVTEKGKDVELRCDPISGHTALYWYRQSLGQGLEFLIYFQGNSAPDKSGLPSDRFSAERTGGSVSTLTIQRTQQEDSAVYLCASSLIAEIVGNTIYFGEGSWLTVV.

For the CDR3, the DNA is TGCAGGGTTTGGCCGCCGTTAGCCACTCAAGAGACCCAGTACTTC. Translating it yields CRVWPPLATQETQYF. The gene calls are TRBV29-1 and TRBJ2-5; D unresolved. The CDR3 extends over 15 amino acids. Germline CDR1 is SQVTM and CDR2 is ANQGSEA.

The chain couples TRBV18 to TRBJ1-4, with TRBD1 matching 8 bases. Per the germline V gene, CDR1 is KGHSH and CDR2 is LQKENI. CDR3 size: 13 residues. Trimming cost V 2 bases and J 8 bases; bases outside gene matches: 1. The CDR3 is CASSPGDREKLFF. The DNA for the CDR3 is TGTGCCAGCTCACCAGGGGACAGGGAAAAACTGTTTTTT.

The chain recombines TRBV6-4 with TRBJ2-2; TRBD2 is a possible D gene (6 bases). The CDR3 is made up of 15 amino acids. Germline CDR1 MRHNA, CDR2 SNTAGT. The V gene lost 6 bases and the J gene lost 5 bases, with 16 bases spanning the gap. The chain's CDR3 is CASSPSGVRTGELFF. CDR3 bases: TGTGCCAGCAGCCCTTCGGGAGTTCGTACCGGGGAGCTGTTTTTT.

This clone was recorded once. The J gene is TRBJ1-6, the V gene TRBV18; 7 bases are a match to TRBD1. Germline V gene lookup returns CDR1 KGHSH and CDR2 LQKENI. CDR3 length: 12 residues. J was trimmed by 8 bases and V by 10 bases; bases with no gene match: 5. CDR3 region: CATRGLDSPLHF. The CDR3 DNA is TGTGCCACAAGGGGGCTTGATTCACCCCTCCACTTT. Drawing the rest from reference TRBV18 and TRBJ1-6, the complete variable domain is NAGVMQNPRHLVRRRGQEARLRCSPMKGHSHVYWYRQLPEEGLKFMVYLQKENIIDESGMPKERFSAEFPKEGPSILRIQQVVRGDSAAYFCATRGLDSPLHFGNGTRLTVT.

The chain employs TRBV28 and TRBJ2-3; 7 bases align to TRBD1. CDR3 length: 17 amino acids. V shed 6 bases and J 10 bases; nucleotides not matched to a gene: 22. CDR1 and CDR2 (germline): MDHEN, SYDVKM. The CDR3 DNA reads TGTGCCAGCAGCCTCCCCCTGCACGCCCCCGGGACAGTTGCGCAGTATTTT. Protein product: CASSLPLHAPGTVAQYF.

The V gene is TRBV27, the J gene TRBJ1-5; D is unclear. Trimming took 8 bases from V and 0 from J, leaving 11 bases between them. CDR3 size: 14 residues. The germline V gene encodes CDR1 MNHEY and CDR2 SMNVEV (reference sequence). The CDR3 nucleotides read TGTGCCAGCGGGGAGACGGGTAGCAATCAGCCCCAGCATTTT. Translating gives CASGETGSNQPQHF.

V is TRBV5-6 and J is TRBJ2-3; TRBD2 might be the D (5 bases). Trimming removed 4 bases at V and 2 bases at J, with 14 bases between. CDR1 and CDR2 from the germline V gene are SGHDT and YYEEEE. The CDR3 consists of 15 residues. The chain's CDR3 is CASSLRVGLTDTQYF. CDR3 sequence (DNA): TGTGCCAGCAGCCTGAGGGTCGGCCTCACAGATACGCAGTATTTT.

The genes are TRBV27 and TRBJ2-7; 15 bases fit TRBD2. V was pared by 3 bases and J by 5 bases, with 2 bases of the junction left unmatched. The CDR3 is 15 amino acids. Germline-derived CDR1 and CDR2 are MNHEY and SMNVEV (reference sequence). This CDR3 is CASSFRTSGRDEQYF. In DNA form, the CDR3 reads TGTGCCAGCAGTTTTCGGACTAGCGGGAGGGACGAGCAGTACTTC.

The chain couples TRBV28 to TRBJ1-2; D perhaps matches TRBD1 (6 bases). CDR3 size: 16 residues. V dropped 7 bases and J dropped 7 bases, with 25 bases sitting between them. Per the germline V gene, CDR1 is MDHEN and CDR2 is SYDVKM. CDR3 in amino acids: CASTIFLEGGHFGYTF. CDR3 coding DNA: TGTGCCAGCACCATTTTCCTCGAGGGGGGGCATTTTGGCTACACCTTC.

A single count supports this clone. The genes are TRBV4-1 and TRBJ1-1, with TRBD1 matching over 11 bases. The germline gives CDR1 MGHRA, CDR2 YSYEKL. Losses at the gene ends were 1 base for V and 10 bases for J; bases not matched to a gene: 8. This CDR3 spans 15 amino acids. The CDR3 is CASSQGRDRGAGAFF. Here the CDR3 DNA reads TGCGCCAGCAGCCAAGGCCGGGACAGGGGGGCGGGAGCTTTCTTT.

CDR3 nucleotide sequence: TGTGCCAGCAGTGGACAGGGGCGTTGGTATGGCTACACCTTC. Its translation is CASSGQGRWYGYTF. This chain links TRBV25-1 with TRBJ1-2, with TRBD1 matching over 8 bases. V shed 4 bases and J 5 bases; nucleotides not matched to a gene: 6. Per the germline V gene, CDR1 is MGHDK and CDR2 is SYGVNS. The CDR3 runs to 14 residues.

J is TRBJ2-3 and V is TRBV5-6; no clear D. The CDR3 covers 15 residues. Per germline, CDR1 SGHDT and CDR2 YYEEEE. V lost 0 bases to trimming and J lost 6 bases, with 14 bases between them. In nucleotides, the CDR3 is TGTGCCAGCAGCTTGGTAACCGCCAACTGGGATACGCAGTATTTT. This translates into CASSLVTANWDTQYF.

The sample holds one count of this clone. The chain links TRBV7-7 to TRBJ2-2; 8 nucleotides match TRBD2. With V trimmed by 5 bases and J by 6 bases, 5 bases remained unmatched. This CDR3 has 14 amino acids. The germline CDR1 and CDR2 sequences are SSHAT and FNYEAQ (reference sequence). CDR3 sequence: CASSPSGGPGELFF. The CDR3 nucleotides are TGTGCCAGCAGCCCCTCGGGGGGGCCCGGGGAGCTGTTTTTT.

The chain uses TRBV27 and TRBJ2-1, with TRBD2 matching 11 bases. Looked up from germline, CDR1 is MNHEY and CDR2 is SMNVEV (reference sequence). Unmatched junction bases numbered 5, after V lost 1 base and J lost 3 bases. This CDR3 is 17 amino acids long. This chain's CDR3 is CASSLLTSGTNYNEQFF. Written as DNA, the CDR3 is TGTGCCAGCAGTTTATTGACTAGCGGGACCAACTACAATGAGCAGTTCTTC.

The V call is TRBV29-1, the J call TRBJ1-3; no reliable D call. V lost 5 bases and J lost 4, with 6 bases in between. The CDR3 runs to 11 residues. CDR1 is SQVTM, CDR2 ANQGSEA, per germline. CDR3 protein: CSVSGGNTIYF. In DNA form, the CDR3 reads TGCAGCGTTTCCGGGGGAAACACCATATATTTT.

The rearrangement links TRBV7-9 to TRBJ2-3; TRBD2 agrees at 12 bases. CDR3 length: 16 amino acids. V shed 5 bases and J 1 base; nucleotides not matched to a gene: 4. Germline V CDR1 and CDR2: SEHNR, FQNEAQ (reference sequence). For the CDR3, the DNA is TGTGCCAGCAGCCATGGACTAGCGGGACGCACAGATACGCAGTATTTT. It yields the protein CASSHGLAGRTDTQYF.

The rearrangement links TRBV7-8 to TRBJ2-1; a weak D match, TRBD2 (6 bases). Germline V gives CDR1 SGHVS, CDR2 FQNEAQ. The length of the CDR3 is 16 residues. Trimming took off 1 base at V and 5 bases at J, with 15 bases between the two ends. DNA for the CDR3: TGTGCCAGCAGCTTAGGGCCGGGACTTTTCGACAATGAGCAGTTCTTC. Residues: CASSLGPGLFDNEQFF. Variable domain in full (rest from reference TRBV7-8 and TRBJ2-1): GAGVSQSPRYKVAKRGQDVALRCDPISGHVSLFWYQQALGQGPEFLTYFQNEAQLDKSGLPSDRFFAERPEGSVSTLKIQRTQQEDSAVYLCASSLGPGLFDNEQFFGPGTRLTVL.

The chain joins TRBV27 to TRBJ2-7, with 7 bases fitting TRBD2. After removal of 10 bases from V and 2 bases from J, the junction contained 5 bases not matched to a gene. Germline V gene sequence: CDR1 MNHEY, CDR2 SMNVEV (reference sequence). CDR3 length: 12 residues. CDR3 DNA sequence: TGTGCCACCAAACGGGGGGCCTACGAGCAGTACTTC. Its translation is CATKRGAYEQYF.